This T cell receptor beta chain was sequenced for a study of CXCR3-negative and CXCR3-positive naive CD8 T cells. The CDR3 has 15 residues. Germline CDR1 LGHNA, CDR2 YSLEER. In preparing the TRB cDNA libraries, 5' RACE with UMI labels was used. TCRdb reprocessed the 5' RACE reads and keeps a single row for each CDR3 protein, giving no DNA. The table gives fewer than 90,000 distinct CDR3 sequences; the top ten clones make up around 1.4% of it. This chain links TRBV4-3 with TRBJ2-7; checking the TCRdb D call of TRBD1 is not possible without DNA. Input material: naive CXCR3- CD8+ T cells from blood. This sample's subset: CD45RO-CCR7+CD27+CD95- naive CD8+ T cells lacking CXCR3 (TNR3-). This TCR derives from a human donor in good health. Some clones in this sample may be carry-over from other donors' samples. The CDR3 spells CASQQGSGEHYEQYF.